These T cell receptor gamma chains were read from a single sample in a study of γδ T cells in repeated Plasmodium falciparum infection. TCRdb reprocessed the multiplex PCR reads through CATT. The profile covers 30,000 or so gamma-chain clones, with more than 1.4% appearing a single time and approximately 19% taken by the ten largest. The sequencing sample was made of gamma-delta T cells from blood. These receptor sequences come from a pool of human donors (malaria-infected and uninfected, not separated). Both conserved end residues are part of each CDR3. Clone size is given as once, few or many counts, or a class when the clone is expanded.

many | TRGJP1 | TRGV5 | CATWGPGWFKIF | TGTGCCACCTGGGGTCCAGGTTGGTTCAAGATATTT
many | TRGJ1/TRGJ2 | TRGV8 | CATWEKGYKKLF | TGTGCCACCTGGGAAAAAGGTTATAAGAAACTCTTT
medium-sized | TRGJ1/TRGJ2 | TRGV5 | CATWDRRDTKKLF | TGTGCCACCTGGGACAGGCGGGATACTAAGAAACTCTTT
many | TRGJ1/TRGJ2 | TRGV4 | CATSLGYKKLF | TGTGCCACCTCATTGGGGTATAAGAAACTCTTT
medium-sized | TRGJ1/TRGJ2 | TRGV9 | CALWEYPNYYKKLF | TGTGCCTTGTGGGAGTACCCGAATTATTATAAGAAACTCTTT
many | TRGJP2 | TRGV8 | CATWEDWIKTF | TGTGCCACCTGGGAGGATTGGATCAAGACGTTT
many | TRGJ1/TRGJ2 | TRGV9 | CALWGYHKKLF | TGTGCCTTGTGGGGGTATCATAAGAAACTCTTT
many | TRGJ1/TRGJ2 | TRGV2 | CATWDARGYKKLF | TGTGCCACCTGGGACGCCCGGGGTTATAAGAAACTCTTT
medium-sized | TRGJ1/TRGJ2 | TRGV2 | CATWDGRYYKKLF | TGTGCCACCTGGGACGGGCGATATTATAAGAAACTCTTT
many | TRGJP | TRGV9 | CALWEVAKKIKVF | TGTGCCTTGTGGGAGGTGGCAAAAAAAATCAAGGTATTT
many | TRGJ1/TRGJ2 | TRGV2 | CATWDSPNYYKKLF | TGTGCCACCTGGGACTCACCCAATTATTATAAGAAACTCTTT
many | TRGJ1/TRGJ2 | TRGV3 | CATWDRRGSLNYYKKLF | TGTGCCACCTGGGACAGGCGAGGAAGTTTGAATTATTATAAGAAACTCTTT
many | TRGJ1/TRGJ2 | TRGV4 | CATWDGTSTSYYKKLF | TGTGCCACCTGGGATGGGACCTCGACGAGTTATTATAAGAAACTCTTT
medium-sized | TRGJ1/TRGJ2 | TRGV4 | CATWENTPIMGKKLF | TGTGCCACCTGGGAAAATACCCCCATTATGGGGAAGAAACTCTTT
many | TRGJ1/TRGJ2 | TRGV5 | CATWDSLEKLF | TGTGCCACCTGGGACAGTCTGGAGAAACTCTTT
many | TRGJP1 | TRGV4 | CATWDGPGPGWFKIF | TGTGCCACCTGGGATGGGCCGGGCCCCGGTTGGTTCAAGATATTT
medium-sized | TRGJP2 | TRGV2 | CATWDGGSDWIKTF | TGTGCCACCTGGGACGGCGGTAGTGATTGGATCAAGACGTTT
many | TRGJ1/TRGJ2 | TRGV2 | CATWDGRRELKLF | TGTGCCACCTGGGACGGGCGAAGAGAGTTGAAACTCTTT
many | TRGJ1/TRGJ2 | TRGV5 | CATWDRPGYYKKLF | TGTGCCACCTGGGACAGGCCAGGTTATTATAAGAAACTCTTT
medium-sized | TRGJ1/TRGJ2 | TRGV9 | CALWEFYKKLF | TGTGCCTTGTGGGAGTTTTATAAGAAACTCTTT
many | TRGJP2 | TRGV3 | CATWDDRSDWIKTF | TGTGCCACCTGGGACGATCGTAGTGATTGGATCAAGACGTTT
medium-sized | TRGJ1/TRGJ2 | TRGV9 | CALWEVYYKKLF | TGTGCCTTGTGGGAGGTGTATTATAAGAAACTCTTT
many | TRGJ1/TRGJ2 | TRGV9 | CALWEVRKLF | TGTGCCTTGTGGGAGGTGCGGAAACTCTTT
many | TRGJ1/TRGJ2 | TRGV3 | CATWDRDKKLF | TGTGCCACCTGGGACAGGGATAAGAAACTCTTT
many | TRGJ1/TRGJ2 | TRGV8 | CATWDMGKKLF | TGTGCCACCTGGGATATGGGTAAGAAACTCTTT
medium-sized | TRGJ1/TRGJ2 | TRGV9 | CALWEVPLVGHLYYKKLF | TGTGCCTTGTGGGAGGTGCCCCTGGTCGGTCACCTCTATTATAAGAAACTCTTT
many | TRGJ1/TRGJ2 | TRGV9 | CALWDPFNYYKKLF | TGTGCCTTGTGGGACCCCTTTAATTATTATAAGAAACTCTTT
many | TRGJ1/TRGJ2 | TRGV3 | CATWERGYKKLF | TGCGCCACCTGGGAGCGTGGGTATAAGAAACTCTTT
medium-sized | TRGJP | TRGV9 | CALWGRELGKKIKVF | TGTGCCTTGTGGGGTCGAGAGTTGGGCAAAAAAATCAAGGTATTT
many | TRGJ1/TRGJ2 | TRGV4 | CATPRGRGKKLF | TGTGCCACCCCGCGCGGCCGTGGTAAGAAACTCTTT
medium-sized | TRGJ1/TRGJ2 | TRGV3 | CATWDRRGYYKKLF | TGTGCCACCTGGGACAGGCGGGGTTATTATAAGAAACTCTTT
medium-sized | TRGJP | TRGV9 | CALWEEDFELGKKIKVF | TGTGCCTTGTGGGAGGAAGATTTCGAGTTGGGCAAAAAAATCAAGGTATTT
many | TRGJ1/TRGJ2 | TRGV9 | CALWEVIGKLF | TGTGCCTTGTGGGAGGTGATTGGGAAACTCTTT
medium-sized | TRGJ1/TRGJ2 | TRGV9 | CALWETYYKKLF | TGTGCCTTGTGGGAGACTTATTATAAGAAACTCTTT
many | TRGJ1/TRGJ2 | TRGV9 | CALWETGKKLF | TGTGCCTTGTGGGAGACTGGTAAGAAACTCTTT
many | TRGJ1/TRGJ2 | TRGV4 | CATWDEGSYYKKLF | TGTGCCACCTGGGATGAGGGGAGTTATTATAAGAAACTCTTT
medium-sized | TRGJP | TRGV9 | CALWETLQELGKKIKVF | TGTGCCTTGTGGGAGACCCTTCAAGAGTTGGGCAAAAAAATCAAGGTATTT
many | TRGJP2 | TRGV2 | CATWDGRDGSDWIKTF | TGTGCCACCTGGGACGGGCGGGATGGTAGTGATTGGATCAAGACGTTT
many | TRGJ1/TRGJ2 | TRGV9 | CALWEVLYYYKKLF | TGTGCCTTGTGGGAGGTGCTTTATTATTATAAGAAACTCTTT
many | TRGJP | TRGV9 | CALWDPQEELGKKIKVF | TGTGCCTTGTGGGACCCGCAGGAAGAGTTGGGCAAAAAAATCAAGGTATTT
many | TRGJP2 | TRGV4 | CATWDGGDWIKTF | TGTGCCACCTGGGATGGTGGTGATTGGATCAAGACGTTT
many | TRGJ1/TRGJ2 | TRGV2 | CATWDGPLVKLF | TGTGCCACCTGGGACGGGCCATTGGTGAAACTCTTT
many | TRGJ1/TRGJ2 | TRGV4 | CATWDGGDYYKKLF | TGTGCCACCTGGGATGGCGGGGATTATTATAAGAAACTCTTT
large | TRGJ1/TRGJ2 | TRGV9 | CALWEAGYKKLF | TGTGCCTTGTGGGAGGCGGGGTATAAGAAACTCTTT
many | TRGJP | TRGV9 | CALWEVRQELGKKIKVF | TGTGCCTTGTGGGAGGTGCGACAAGAGCTGGGCAAAAAAATCAAGGTATTT
many | TRGJ1/TRGJ2 | TRGV3 | CATWDRRTQYYYKKLF | TGTGCCACCTGGGACAGGCGGACGCAATATTATTATAAGAAACTCTTT
many | TRGJ1/TRGJ2 | TRGV8 | CATWRYYYKKLF | TGTGCCACCTGGAGATACTATTATAAGAAACTCTTT
many | TRGJ1/TRGJ2 | TRGV9 | CALWEVHDKKLF | TGTGCCTTGTGGGAGGTACACGATAAGAAACTCTTT
many | TRGJ1/TRGJ2 | TRGV8 | CATWDTLGPNYYKKLF | TGTGCCACCTGGGATACCCTCGGCCCGAATTATTATAAGAAACTCTTT